This T cell receptor beta chain was retrieved from a study of CD8+ T cells in alopecia areata. Study as a whole: The drug, oral tofacitinib, was given to treated patients at 5 to 10 mg twice daily. Overall study results and limits: Especially in alopecia totalis/universalis, lesional scalp showed greater clonality than normal scalp did.

cDNA prepared by RNA extraction and subsequent reverse transcription served as the template for sequencing. Some clones are missing from TCRdb's copy, which holds only in-frame ones; the method was immunoSEQ multiplex PCR. The data hold hundreds of thousands of clones, with 35% to 40% observed a single time. Regarding treatment: oral pan-JAK inhibitor, 5-10 mg twice daily. Note on this clone: What it recognizes is unknown.

The CDR3 is made up of 15 amino acids. CDR1 is SGHTA, CDR2 FQGNSA, per germline. Trimming left V 5 bases short and J 8 bases short, with 16 bases between. The sample consisted of CD4+ T cells sorted from blood, taken at approximately week 30, from a patient treated with tofacitinib. The clonotype originates from a human donor with alopecia areata. J is TRBJ1-6 and V is TRBV7-2; D unclear. Written as DNA, the CDR3 is TGTGCCAGCAGCCTGGCTGGGCGGTCGGATTCACCCCTCCACTTT. Residues: CASSLAGRSDSPLHF.